Described below is a single T cell receptor beta chain sequence and its context. Its target is unknown. TCRdb fed the RT-PCR reads into MiXCR, producing one record per CDR3 protein. Counted here are under 200,000 distinct CDR3 sequences, about 10% occurring once; the ten biggest clones make up about a third. The data were taken from a study of response to subunit inactivated influenza vaccine. General study results and limits: T cells newly recruited by each seasonal influenza vaccination are few, the authors suggested.

The CDR3 is made up of 13 amino acids. The germline V and J ends were trimmed by 1 base and 3 bases, with 4 bases remaining between them. Germline CDR1 reads SGHAT; CDR2 reads FQNNGV. The chain joins TRBV11-2 to TRBJ2-1; D remains unclear. The specimen was CD8+ T cells sorted from PBMCs, collected roughly 24 months after vaccination. The sequence derives from a man between 50 and 75 years old who received an inactivated influenza vaccine. CDR3 in DNA: TGTGCCAGCAGCTTAGTTCTCTACAATGAGCAGTTCTTC. Its protein is CASSLVLYNEQFF.